This TCR beta chain was recovered during a study of T cells in Graves' hyperthyroidism and ophthalmopathy. This clonotype has just a few counts. RNA transcripts were the template for amplifying TCR beta CDR3 regions. First-round RT-PCR with HTBI primers amplified the TCR CDR3 region. TCRdb independently ran MiXCR on the multiplex PCR reads; one entry per CDR3 protein. The sample has around 300,000 distinct CDR3 sequences; 22% are singletons. The germline V and J ends were trimmed by 1 base and 5 bases, with 14 bases remaining between them. Germline values: CDR1 LGHDT, CDR2 YNNKEL (reference sequence). The CDR3 consists of 15 residues.

The specimen was blood. This receptor was taken from a man aged 30 to 39 with Graves' ophthalmopathy. The chain combines TRBV3-1 with TRBJ2-5; maybe TRBD2 (6 bases). The chain's CDR3 is CASSQGTGATETQYF. The CDR3 nucleotides are TGTGCCAGCAGCCAAGGGACGGGAGCGACGGAGACCCAGTACTTC.